The entry below describes one T cell receptor (beta chain). The entry originates in a study of technical replicates of blood from a few donors. This CDR3 region has 11 residues. CDR1 is DFQATT, CDR2 SNEGSKA, per germline (reference sequence). Measured with immunoSEQ multiplex PCR; TCRdb has only the in-frame clones, and not every one. The sample records 60,000 to 80,000 clones, roughly nine tenths being singletons. The sample taken for sequencing was PBMCs. This TCR came from a human donor in good health. Some clones in this sample may be carry-over from other donors' samples. The V call is TRBV20-1, the J call TRBJ2-5; 7 bases align to TRBD2. CDR3 sequence reads: CTLGREKTQYF. In nucleotides, the CDR3 is TGCACTCTGGGGAGGGAGAAGACCCAGTACTTC.